The T cell receptor (beta chain) described here comes from a study of graft-versus-host responses after intestinal transplantation. About the research overall: Recipients were all induced with anti-thymocyte globulin, then given tacrolimus and steroids for 2 to 4 years. Findings of the study overall: Recipient-marrow GvH clones were detected, some having first appeared in ileum or blood.

With respect to this clone: No antigen is known for it.

Germline CDR1 reads MNHEY; CDR2 reads SVGAGI. J lost 5 bases, V lost 3 bases, and 7 bases had no gene match. This CDR3 has 15 residues. Produced via immunoSEQ multiplex PCR; TCRdb's table is partial and in-frame only. The sample holds some 130,000 clones, 95% seen once. Sequenced here: unstimulated CD8+ T cells sorted from spleen or lymph node cells, sampled before intestinal transplant. The source of this sequence is a human donor who received an intestinal transplant. The genes are TRBV6-5 and TRBJ2-7, with TRBD1 matching over 10 bases. The CDR3 DNA sequence: TGTGCCAGCAGTTATAGGGACAGGGGCGGGGACGAGCAGTACTTC. Its protein is CASSYRDRGGDEQYF.